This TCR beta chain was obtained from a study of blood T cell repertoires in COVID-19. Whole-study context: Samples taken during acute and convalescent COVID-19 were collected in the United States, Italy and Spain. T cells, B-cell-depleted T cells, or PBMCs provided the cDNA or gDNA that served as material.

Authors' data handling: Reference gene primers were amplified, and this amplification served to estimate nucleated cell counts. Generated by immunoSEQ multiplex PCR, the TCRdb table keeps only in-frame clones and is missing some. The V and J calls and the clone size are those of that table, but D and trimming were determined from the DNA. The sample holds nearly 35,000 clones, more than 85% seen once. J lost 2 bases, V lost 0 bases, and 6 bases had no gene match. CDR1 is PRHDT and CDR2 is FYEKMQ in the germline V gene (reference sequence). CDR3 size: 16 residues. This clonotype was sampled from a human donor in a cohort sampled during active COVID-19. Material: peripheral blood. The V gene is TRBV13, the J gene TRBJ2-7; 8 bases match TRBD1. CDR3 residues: CASSLGQGGGTYEQYF. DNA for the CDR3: TGTGCCAGCAGCTTAGGACAGGGGGGAGGAACCTACGAGCAGTACTTC. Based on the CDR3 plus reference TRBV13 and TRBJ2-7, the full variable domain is AAGVIQSPRHLIKEKRETATLKCYPIPRHDTVYWYQQGPGQDPQFLISFYEKMQSDKGSIPDRFSAQQFSDYHSELNMSSLELGDSALYFCASSLGQGGGTYEQYFGPGTRLTVT.